The 32 T cell receptor beta chains below all came from one sample that was sequenced in a study of cytomegalovirus exposure and HLA in healthy donors. PCR primers comprised 60 Vbeta and 13 Jbeta primers. The data were produced by immunoSEQ multiplex PCR, yet TCRdb's version contains in-frame clones alone and is incomplete. The data hold about 170,000 clones, with over 70% observed a single time. The sample consisted of PBMCs. These receptors came from a woman younger than 45 in good health and CMV-seropositive.

V gene TRBV4-1 combines with J gene TRBJ1-5, with a weak D call TRBD1 (6 bases). There are 15 residues in the CDR3. Per germline, CDR1 MGHRA and CDR2 YSYEKL. V dropped 1 base and J dropped 4 bases, with 11 bases sitting between them. This CDR3 is CASSQVGRGNQPQHF. The CDR3 nucleotides are TGCGCCAGCAGCCAAGTTGGTAGGGGGAATCAGCCCCAGCATTTT.

This clone was found a few times. The chain joins TRBV7-2 to TRBJ1-3, with a possible D match to TRBD1 (6 bases). CDR1 SGHTA and CDR2 FQGNSA come from the germline V gene. V lost 1 base and J lost 3, with 13 bases in between. The CDR3 has 16 amino acids. The CDR3 DNA is TGTGCCAGCAGCTTAGGCCCCTGGGGGCTTGGAAACACCATATATTTT. Its translation: CASSLGPWGLGNTIYF.

This clone was seen only a few times. The CDR3 DNA sequence: TGTGCCAGTAGTATTCTTGGGAGCTCCTACAATGAGCAGTTCTTC. It codes for CASSILGSSYNEQFF. The rearrangement links TRBV19 to TRBJ2-1; a weak D match, TRBD2 (5 bases). CDR1 and CDR2 (germline): LNHDA, SQIVND (reference sequence). The CDR3 has 15 residues. Trimming removed 3 bases from V and 0 bases from J, with 9 bases in between.

The chain carries TRBV6-5 and TRBJ2-7, with D hard to call. Germline V gene lookup returns CDR1 MNHEY and CDR2 SVGAGI. The CDR3 spans 13 residues. Trimming pared 2 bases from V and 3 bases from J, leaving 8 bases between. The CDR3 loop reads CASSYAEDYEQYF. Written as DNA, the CDR3 is TGTGCCAGCAGTTACGCCGAGGACTACGAGCAGTACTTC.

The chain couples TRBV27 to TRBJ2-3; the D is unclear. The CDR3 sequence is 16 residues long. CDR1 MNHEY and CDR2 SMNVEV come from the germline V gene (reference sequence). The V end was cut by 6 bases, the J end by 0 bases, with 16 bases between. CDR3 DNA: TGTGCCAGCAGCGCGAGGCCAGTCCACAGCACAGATACGCAGTATTTT. Translating it yields CASSARPVHSTDTQYF.

This clone was observed a few times. The rearrangement links TRBV2 to TRBJ2-3; 9 bases map to TRBD2. The germline CDR1 and CDR2 sequences are SNHLY and FYNNEI. The CDR3 has 15 residues. V was clipped by 6 bases and J by 4 bases; unmatched bases: 8. The CDR3, as DNA: TGTGCCAGCAGAAATTTAGCGGGAGTGGCAGATACGCAGTATTTT. Its protein product is CASRNLAGVADTQYF.

The chain joins TRBV28 to TRBJ2-7; D possibly corresponds to TRBD2 (6 bases). CDR3 length equals 14 residues. Deletions cut 3 bases from V and 0 bases from J, with 9 bases between. Per germline, CDR1 MDHEN and CDR2 SYDVKM. The CDR3 DNA reads TGTGCCAGCAGTTTCTCGGGACTCTCCTACGAGCAGTACTTC. As protein: CASSFSGLSYEQYF. Variable domain in full (rest from reference TRBV28 and TRBJ2-7): DVKVTQSSRYLVKRTGEKVFLECVQDMDHENMFWYRQDPGLGLRLIYFSYDVKMKEKGDIPEGYSVSREKKERFSLILESASTNQTSMYLCASSFSGLSYEQYFGPGTRLTVT.

The chain employs TRBV4-2 and TRBJ2-4; 7 nucleotides line up with TRBD1. J lost 3 bases, V lost 5 bases, and 4 bases had no gene match. Germline V CDR1 and CDR2: LGHNA, YNFKEQ. The CDR3 totals 14 residues. For the CDR3, the DNA is TGTGCCAGCAGCTACGGACAGGACAAAAACATTCAGTACTTC. Its protein product is CASSYGQDKNIQYF.

The chain recombines TRBV5-1 with TRBJ1-5; tentatively, D is TRBD1 (5 bases). Looked up from germline, CDR1 is SGHRS and CDR2 is YFSETQ. V was clipped by 1 base and J by 5 bases, with 10 bases between them. The CDR3 is 14 amino acids. The CDR3 sequence is CASSLRGGDQPQHF. CDR3 sequence (DNA): TGCGCCAGCAGCTTGCGCGGGGGTGATCAGCCCCAGCATTTT.

The chain couples TRBV9 to TRBJ2-1; no definite D call. The CDR3 is made up of 15 amino acids. Deletions cut 0 bases from V and 6 bases from J, with 13 bases between. Germline V gene lookup returns CDR1 SGDLS and CDR2 YYNGEE. CDR3 loop: CASSVDKTAPNEQFF. Written as DNA, the CDR3 is TGTGCCAGCAGCGTAGATAAGACTGCCCCCAATGAGCAGTTCTTC.

The chain joins TRBV7-2 to TRBJ1-1; no reliable D call. This CDR3 has 16 residues. The V end was cut by 1 base, the J end by 2 bases, with 14 bases between. Germline V CDR1 and CDR2: SGHTA, FQGNSA. CDR3 bases: TGTGCCAGCAGCTTAGAACGGGCGGGTATCAACACTGAAGCTTTCTTT. This gives the protein CASSLERAGINTEAFF.

The chain is built from TRBV9 and TRBJ1-1, with D possibly being TRBD1 (5 bases). CDR1 is SGDLS, CDR2 YYNGEE, per germline. The CDR3 spans 14 residues. V was shortened by 4 bases and J by 4 bases, with 14 bases between the two germline ends. CDR3 DNA: TGTGCCAGCAGCCTACGGGGAGGGGCCACTGAAGCTTTCTTT. This codes for CASSLRGGATEAFF.

The CDR3 loop is CASSALLAGGPVTTDTQYF. CDR3 nucleotides: TGTGCCAGCAGTGCCTTACTAGCGGGAGGCCCCGTGACCACAGATACGCAGTATTTT. V is TRBV27 and J is TRBJ2-3, with TRBD2 matching 12 bases. In germline, CDR1 is MNHEY, CDR2 SMNVEV (reference sequence). With 5 bases clipped from V and 2 bases from J, the junction kept 14 bases outside the gene matches. The CDR3 spans 19 residues.

The chain joins TRBV20-1 to TRBJ2-7; D gene unclear. V was shortened by 3 bases and J by 3 bases, with 3 bases between the two germline ends. The CDR3 consists of 10 residues. Germline CDR1 and CDR2: DFQATT and SNEGSKA (reference sequence). The CDR3 bases are TGCAGTGCTAGCAACTACGAGCAGTACTTC. This sequence encodes CSASNYEQYF.

The count of this clone is one. The chain recombines TRBV19 with TRBJ2-2, with TRBD2 as a possible D gene (6 bases). Trimming stripped 4 bases from V and 3 bases from J, with 9 bases between. The germline V gene encodes CDR1 LNHDA and CDR2 SQIVND (reference sequence). There are 14 residues in the CDR3. The CDR3 region is CASSSPGDTGELFF. CDR3 DNA: TGTGCCAGTAGTAGTCCGGGGGACACCGGGGAGCTGTTTTTT.

This clone was recorded a few times. V gene TRBV7-3 combines with J gene TRBJ2-4; perhaps TRBD1 as D (5 bases). The CDR3 loop spans 14 amino acids. The germline gives CDR1 SGHTA, CDR2 FQGTGA. Trimming took 2 bases from V and 6 from J, leaving 11 bases between them. The CDR3 is CASSLGVQGNIQYF. CDR3 DNA: TGTGCCAGCAGCTTAGGGGTCCAGGGAAACATTCAGTACTTC. Supplemented by reference TRBV7-3 and TRBJ2-4, the full variable domain reads GAGVSQTPSNKVTEKGKYVELRCDPISGHTALYWYRQSLGQGPEFLIYFQGTGAADDSGLPNDRFFAVRPEGSVSTLKIQRTERGDSAVYLCASSLGVQGNIQYFGAGTRLSVL.

This clone was recorded a few times. This rearrangement joins TRBV27 to TRBJ2-3; 8 bases are a match to TRBD2. The CDR3 loop spans 15 amino acids. Losses at the gene ends were 4 bases for V and 6 bases for J; bases not matched to a gene: 9. CDR1 MNHEY and CDR2 SMNVEV come from the germline V gene (reference sequence). The CDR3 loop is CASSWSASGWDTQYF. As DNA, the CDR3 is TGTGCCAGCAGTTGGTCGGCTAGCGGGTGGGATACGCAGTATTTT.

In its sample, this clone was seen once. This sequence joins TRBV28 and TRBJ1-1, with a possible D match to TRBD1 (6 bases). Germline values: CDR1 MDHEN, CDR2 SYDVKM. V shed 10 bases and J shed 3 bases, with 15 bases lying between them. The CDR3 length is 13 residues. CDR3: CAIEGGGDTEAFF. The DNA for the CDR3 is TGTGCCATCGAGGGGGGGGGAGACACTGAAGCTTTCTTT.

Concerning this clone itself: At one boundary the junction diverges from the germline segment, which might be a read error. The chain links TRBV6-1 to TRBJ2-2, with 8 nucleotides matching TRBD1. Germline CDR1 and CDR2: MNHNS and SASEGT. This CDR3 contains 15 residues. CDR3 residues: CASMRTGGNAGELFF. CDR3 DNA sequence: TGTGCCAGCATGAGAACAGGGGGGAACGCCGGGGAGCTGTTTTTT.

The chain links TRBV5-5 to TRBJ1-5; D is perhaps TRBD1 (6 bases). V was shortened by 1 base and J by 4 bases, with 15 bases between the two germline ends. The CDR3 is 16 residues long. Germline V gene lookup returns CDR1 SGHKS and CDR2 YYEKEE (reference sequence). CDR3 loop: CASSLSPAGANQPQHF. In DNA form, the CDR3 reads TGTGCCAGCAGCTTGAGTCCGGCAGGGGCAAATCAGCCCCAGCATTTT.

The rearrangement uses TRBV4-1 and TRBJ2-7, with 8 bases identical to TRBD2. Per the germline V gene, CDR1 is MGHRA and CDR2 is YSYEKL. The V gene end was trimmed by 0 bases and the J gene end by 4 bases; junction bases not matched to a gene: 8. This CDR3 is 16 amino acids long. CDR3 loop: CASSQDREGGIYEQYF. The CDR3 nucleotides are TGCGCCAGCAGCCAAGATCGGGAGGGAGGTATTTACGAGCAGTACTTC.

V usage is TRBV9 and J usage is TRBJ2-2, with TRBD2 identical over 7 bases. Germline-derived CDR1 and CDR2 are SGDLS and YYNGEE. Trimming cost V 3 bases and J 2 bases; bases outside gene matches: 1. The CDR3 has 14 amino acids. CDR3 DNA: TGTGCCAGCAGCGCGGGACTAAACACCGGGGAGCTGTTTTTT. Protein product: CASSAGLNTGELFF. The full variable domain, in which reference TRBV9 and TRBJ2-2 provide the parts outside the CDR3, is DSGVTQTPKHLITATGQRVTLRCSPRSGDLSVYWYQQSLDQGLQFLIQYYNGEERAKGNILERFSAQQFPDLHSELNLSSLELGDSALYFCASSAGLNTGELFFGEGSRLTVL.

The chain uses TRBV6-5 and TRBJ2-1; tentative D call: TRBD2 (7 bases). Germline lookup yields CDR1 MNHEY and CDR2 SVGAGI. V was shortened by 2 bases and J by 14 bases, with 10 bases between the two germline ends. CDR3 length: 11 residues. CDR3 protein: CASSYGGGEFF. The CDR3 coding sequence is TGTGCCAGCAGTTACGGAGGGGGGGAGTTCTTC.

This clone appeared once. V gene TRBV27 combines with J gene TRBJ2-3; the match to TRBD2 covers 8 bases. V shed 6 bases and J 0 bases; nucleotides not matched to a gene: 8. The CDR3 runs 16 residues. Germline-derived CDR1 and CDR2 are MNHEY and SMNVEV (reference sequence). The CDR3 reads CASRGLSGGSTDTQYF. The CDR3 coding sequence is TGTGCCAGCAGAGGTCTGAGCGGGGGCAGCACAGATACGCAGTATTTT.

J is TRBJ2-5 and V is TRBV29-1, with a possible D match to TRBD2 (5 bases). Trimming removed 8 bases at V and 5 bases at J, with 15 bases between. Germline lookup yields CDR1 SQVTM and CDR2 ANQGSEA. This CDR3 region has 12 residues. The CDR3 here is CSSGRGRETQYF. The CDR3 coding sequence is TGCAGCTCGGGCCGGGGTCGGGAGACCCAGTACTTC.

The V and J genes are TRBV27 and TRBJ1-2; D is unresolved. The V end lost 3 bases, the J end lost 4 bases, and 12 bases lay between the germline ends. Germline V CDR1 and CDR2: MNHEY, SMNVEV (reference sequence). CDR3 length equals 14 residues. The CDR3 nucleotides are TGTGCCAGCAGTTTCTCTGTCCTGGCCTATGGCTACACCTTC. Its protein product is CASSFSVLAYGYTF.

V is TRBV30 and J is TRBJ2-1; tentative D call: TRBD1 (5 bases). This CDR3 is built from 14 residues. V was cut by 5 bases and J by 9 bases, with 20 bases left in between. CDR1 and CDR2 from the germline V gene are GTSNPN and SVGIG (reference sequence). The CDR3 DNA reads TGTGCCTGGGCCAGGACCGGCAGGGCGCGTGAGCAGTTCTTC. It is translated as CAWARTGRAREQFF.

The gene calls are TRBV11-2 and TRBJ2-1; 10 nucleotides match TRBD2. Trimming cost V 4 bases and J 14 bases; bases outside gene matches: 8. The germline gives CDR1 SGHAT, CDR2 FQNNGV. CDR3 length: 13 residues. DNA for the CDR3: TGTGCCAGCAGCTACAATCAGCGGGAGGGGGAGTTCTTC. Translated: CASSYNQREGEFF.

The V gene is TRBV6-4, the J gene TRBJ2-1; no clear D gene. V lost 2 bases to trimming and J lost 8 bases, with 10 bases between them. Germline values: CDR1 MRHNA, CDR2 SNTAGT. This CDR3 comprises 13 residues. Here the CDR3 reads CASSDGTLYEQFF. CDR3 sequence (DNA): TGTGCCAGCAGTGACGGTACTCTCTATGAGCAGTTCTTC.

DNA of the CDR3: TGTGCCAGCTCACCAAGAGTCGGACAGGTTTACAATGAGCAGTTCTTC. Translating it yields CASSPRVGQVYNEQFF. The chain carries TRBV18 and TRBJ2-1; TRBD1 matches at 7 bases. Trimming at V came to 2 bases and at J to 4 bases, leaving 8 bases not matched to a gene. Germline V lookup: CDR1 KGHSH, CDR2 LQKENI. CDR3 length: 16 residues.

J is TRBJ2-5 and V is TRBV28, with TRBD2 matching 12 bases. V trimming: 5 bases; J trimming: 4 bases; junction bases outside the gene matches: 2. Germline loops: CDR1 MDHEN, CDR2 SYDVKM. The length of the CDR3 is 14 residues. The CDR3 protein is CASSGGLAGETQYF. The CDR3, as DNA: TGTGCCAGCAGTGGGGGACTAGCGGGAGAGACCCAGTACTTC.

This sequence joins TRBV30 and TRBJ2-2; D is undetermined. This CDR3 spans 12 amino acids. The germline V gene has CDR1 GTSNPN and CDR2 SVGIG (reference sequence). V was shortened by 2 bases and J by 7 bases, with 8 bases between the two germline ends. CDR3 residues: CAWSQVGGELFF. In DNA, the CDR3 is TGTGCCTGGAGTCAGGTCGGCGGGGAGCTGTTTTTT.